Below, 29 T cell receptor beta chains from the same sample are listed, as sequenced in a study of OX40 agonist ivuxolimab in advanced cancers. Here immunoSEQ multiplex PCR was the method, and the copy in TCRdb shows in-frame clones only, minus some. This table has around 76,000 clones, more than 70% appearing once. The starting material was CD4+ or CD8+ T cells sorted from blood, obtained in a trial of the OX40 agonist ivuxolimab. Every receptor here comes from an adult with an advanced solid tumor such as melanoma, head and neck, liver or kidney cancer.

This clone occurred a few times. The chain combines TRBV19 with TRBJ2-2; D not certain. With 3 bases removed from V and 9 bases from J, the gap between germline ends came to 11 bases. The germline gives CDR1 LNHDA, CDR2 SQIVND (reference sequence). The CDR3 runs 13 residues. CDR3 nucleotide sequence: TGTGCCAGTAGTATTAGGGCAGAAAGGGAGCTGTTTTTT. It yields the protein CASSIRAERELFF. Supplemented by reference TRBV19 and TRBJ2-2, the full variable domain reads DGGITQSPKYLFRKEGQNVTLSCEQNLNHDAMYWYRQDPGQGLRLIYYSQIVNDFQKGDIAEGYSVSREKKESFPLTVTSAQKNPTAFYLCASSIRAERELFFGEGSRLTVL.

V usage is TRBV7-9 and J usage is TRBJ2-5; perhaps TRBD1 as D (6 bases). Trimming removed 5 bases from V and 4 bases from J, with 14 bases in between. The CDR3 spans 14 residues. Germline V gene lookup returns CDR1 SEHNR and CDR2 FQNEAQ (reference sequence). The CDR3 DNA sequence: TGTGCCAGCAGCCTAACAGGGACAACAGAGACCCAGTACTTC. Protein product: CASSLTGTTETQYF.

This clone was counted only a few times. The CDR3 here is CASSLLGQGGRNEQFF. The CDR3 DNA follows: TGTGCCAGCAGCTTGTTGGGACAGGGGGGAAGGAATGAGCAGTTCTTC. The chain uses TRBV5-6 and TRBJ2-1, with 11 nucleotides matching TRBD1. Germline CDR1 SGHDT, CDR2 YYEEEE. The V and J ends lost 1 base and 7 bases, in that order; junction bases with no gene match: 7. The CDR3 runs 16 residues.

This chain links TRBV20-1 with TRBJ1-5; perhaps TRBD1 as D (6 bases). CDR1 DFQATT and CDR2 SNEGSKA come from the germline V gene (reference sequence). This CDR3 comprises 11 residues. Trimming removed 6 bases at V and 5 bases at J, with 8 bases between. Here the CDR3 reads CSAKGDQPQHF. CDR3 nucleotides: TGCAGTGCGAAGGGGGATCAGCCCCAGCATTTT.

By sample fraction, this clone is large. The CDR3 protein is CASSQGWNSGNTIYF. The CDR3 DNA reads as TGTGCCAGCAGCCAGGGATGGAACTCTGGAAACACCATATATTTT. This chain connects TRBV4-2 to TRBJ1-3, with D hard to call. Trimming removed 3 bases from V and 0 bases from J, with 9 bases in between. CDR3 size: 15 residues. Looked up from germline, CDR1 is LGHNA and CDR2 is YNFKEQ.

The chain links TRBV16 to TRBJ1-2, with D possibly matching TRBD1 (5 bases). V lost 0 bases, J lost 1 base, and 15 bases lay in between. The length of the CDR3 is 17 residues. Germline lookup yields CDR1 KGHSY and CDR2 FQNENV. The DNA for the CDR3 is TGTGCCAGCAGCCAATCTTACCAGGGATATAATAACTATGGCTACACCTTC. Amino acid sequence: CASSQSYQGYNNYGYTF.

CDR3 sequence: CASRHRGNGMGTEAFF. Written as DNA, the CDR3 is TGTGCAAGTCGCCACAGGGGGAACGGTATGGGCACTGAAGCTTTCTTT. The chain couples TRBV12-2 to TRBJ1-1; TRBD1 is taken as the D call from the table, unchecked against the DNA. TRBV12-2 is a documented pseudogene. The CDR3 is 16 amino acids.

The chain uses TRBV29-1 and TRBJ2-5; D ambiguous. From germline, CDR1 is SQVTM and CDR2 ANQGSEA. The CDR3 loop spans 12 amino acids. Deletions cut 6 bases from V and 5 bases from J, with 13 bases between. This chain's CDR3 is CSVSLGVETQYF. CDR3 bases: TGCAGCGTGAGTCTGGGCGTCGAGACCCAGTACTTC.

J is TRBJ2-5 and V is TRBV15; D call uncertain. The CDR3 loop spans 14 amino acids. V shed 0 bases and J shed 4 bases, with 9 bases lying between them. The germline V gene has CDR1 LNHNV and CDR2 YYDKDF (reference sequence). The CDR3 here is CATSRDPARETQYF. In DNA, the CDR3 is TGTGCCACCAGCAGAGATCCAGCGCGAGAGACCCAGTACTTC. Full variable domain (outside the CDR3, taken from reference TRBV15 and TRBJ2-5): DAMVIQNPRYQVTQFGKPVTLSCSQTLNHNVMYWYQQKSSQAPKLLFHYYDKDFNNEADTPDNFQSRRPNTSFCFLDIRSPGLGDTAMYLCATSRDPARETQYFGPGTRLLVL.

This chain links TRBV7-2 with TRBJ2-7; a weak D match, TRBD1 (5 bases). The CDR3 extends over 13 amino acids. Per germline, CDR1 SGHTA and CDR2 FQGNSA. Trimming pared 8 bases from V and 4 bases from J, leaving 15 bases between. The CDR3 DNA follows: TGTGCCAGCGGCCAGGGTACCCTTTACGAGCAGTACTTC. Translated, it gives CASGQGTLYEQYF.

The V gene is TRBV7-9, the J gene TRBJ1-3, with TRBD1 identical over 7 bases. This CDR3 is built from 16 residues. Germline V gene lookup returns CDR1 SEHNR and CDR2 FQNEAQ (reference sequence). Trimming took 5 bases from V and 0 from J; bases not matched to a gene: 7. The CDR3 here is CASSLVTGNSGNTIYF. The CDR3 DNA reads as TGTGCCAGCAGCCTTGTGACAGGGAACTCTGGAAACACCATATATTTT.

This rearrangement joins TRBV11-2 to TRBJ1-3; possibly TRBD1 for D (6 bases). V was pared by 0 bases and J by 2 bases, with 11 bases between. There are 16 residues in the CDR3. Germline V gene lookup returns CDR1 SGHAT and CDR2 FQNNGV. CDR3 residues: CASSLDLAGAGNTIYF. Here the CDR3 DNA reads TGTGCCAGCAGCTTAGATCTGGCAGGGGCTGGAAACACCATATATTTT.

The chain is built from TRBV5-1 and TRBJ2-1; D is possibly TRBD1 (6 bases). The CDR3 length is 15 residues. V was clipped by 2 bases and J by 4 bases, with 13 bases between them. CDR1 and CDR2 (germline): SGHRS, YFSETQ. The DNA of the CDR3 is TGCGCCAGCAGCTTTCAGGGGATAGGATACAATGAGCAGTTCTTC. The encoded protein is CASSFQGIGYNEQFF.

The chain couples TRBV11-2 to TRBJ2-3; 10 positions match TRBD2. J gave up 5 bases and V 1 base, and 9 bases lay outside the gene matches. The CDR3 is 17 residues long. Germline V gives CDR1 SGHAT, CDR2 FQNNGV. CDR3 DNA sequence: TGTGCCAGCAGCTTAGTGGAGAGCGGGGGGGCTTTAGATACGCAGTATTTT. Its protein product is CASSLVESGGALDTQYF.

This chain links TRBV2 with TRBJ2-5; unclear D gene. The CDR3 length is 11 residues. V was pared by 6 bases and J by 5 bases, with 7 bases between. From germline, CDR1 is SNHLY and CDR2 FYNNEI. CDR3 coding DNA: TGTGCCAGCAGGTCCTATGAGACCCAGTACTTC. Residues: CASRSYETQYF.

CDR3 region: CASSQGRPNSPLHF. DNA for the CDR3: TGTGCCAGCAGCCAAGGCCGGCCGAATTCACCCCTCCACTTT. The chain employs TRBV14 and TRBJ1-6; D gene unclear. The CDR3 covers 14 residues. Trimming pared 1 base from V and 7 bases from J, leaving 8 bases between. The V gene's germline CDR1 is SGHDN and CDR2 FVKESK.

The chain is built from TRBV7-2 and TRBJ1-3; D gene uncertain. Between the trimmed V and J ends, which lost 3 bases and 0 bases, there was a span of 9 bases. The length of the CDR3 is 15 residues. Germline V gene sequence: CDR1 SGHTA, CDR2 FQGNSA. CDR3 residues: CASSFPANSGNTIYF. DNA for the CDR3: TGTGCCAGCAGCTTCCCCGCCAACTCTGGAAACACCATATATTTT.

The chain is built from TRBV14 and TRBJ2-1, with D tentatively TRBD1 or TRBD2 (5 bases each). The CDR3 sequence is 12 residues long. Germline CDR1 is SGHDN and CDR2 is FVKESK. V was shortened by 4 bases and J by 12 bases, with 13 bases between the two germline ends. The CDR3 DNA is TGTGCCAGCAGCCTACTCCGGGACCGGCAGTTCTTC. Protein product: CASSLLRDRQFF.

The V call is TRBV5-1, the J call TRBJ2-3; 7 bases fit TRBD2. Losses at the gene ends were 5 bases for V and 2 bases for J; bases not matched to a gene: 5. Germline CDR1 SGHRS, CDR2 YFSETQ. CDR3 size: 14 residues. CDR3 in amino acids: CASRPGGSTDTQYF. CDR3 nucleotide sequence: TGCGCCAGCAGACCCGGGGGGTCCACAGATACGCAGTATTTT.

The V call is TRBV9, the J call TRBJ1-1; D possibly corresponds to TRBD1 (6 bases). Trimming stripped 2 bases from V and 2 bases from J, with 13 bases between. Germline V lookup: CDR1 SGDLS, CDR2 YYNGEE. This CDR3 has 15 residues. The CDR3 loop reads CASSVKQGLNTEAFF. In DNA, the CDR3 is TGTGCCAGCAGCGTTAAACAGGGTTTAAACACTGAAGCTTTCTTT.

The chain links TRBV5-1 to TRBJ1-5; TRBD1 is a possible D gene (6 bases). Trimming took off 4 bases at V and 4 bases at J, with 15 bases between the two ends. The CDR3 consists of 15 residues. Germline V gene lookup returns CDR1 SGHRS and CDR2 YFSETQ. This chain's CDR3 is CASSVQGGENQPQHF. The CDR3 DNA reads TGCGCCAGCAGCGTACAGGGCGGCGAGAATCAGCCCCAGCATTTT.

The J gene is TRBJ1-1, the V gene TRBV28, with D unresolved. The germline CDR1 and CDR2 sequences are MDHEN and SYDVKM. V was trimmed by 6 bases and J by 10 bases, leaving 15 bases between them. This CDR3 is 12 amino acids long. The CDR3 DNA reads as TGTGCCAGCAGACCGAACATCCCGATAGCTTTCTTT. Amino acids: CASRPNIPIAFF.

In this sample, this clone turned up once. CDR3 coding DNA: TGTGCCAGCAGCCCAGACTTCGACCCCTACGAGCAGTACTTC. This codes for CASSPDFDPYEQYF. The V call is TRBV5-6, the J call TRBJ2-7; D is ambiguous. This CDR3 has 14 amino acids. V lost 4 bases to trimming and J lost 2 bases, with 13 bases between them. Germline assignment: CDR1 SGHDT and CDR2 YYEEEE. The variable domain in full, completed from reference TRBV5-6 and TRBJ2-7, reads DAGVTQSPTHLIKTRGQQVTLRCSPKSGHDTVSWYQQALGQGPQFIFQYYEEEERQRGNFPDRFSGHQFPNYSSELNVNALLLGDSALYLCASSPDFDPYEQYFGPGTRLTVT.

V usage is TRBV7-2 and J usage is TRBJ2-3; TRBD2 agrees at 12 bases. The CDR3 covers 14 residues. Germline CDR1 reads SGHTA; CDR2 reads FQGNSA. V gave up 5 bases and J gave up 7 bases; unmatched junction bases: 4. The CDR3 reads CASSPWTSGNTQYF. The CDR3, as DNA: TGTGCCAGCAGCCCATGGACTAGCGGGAATACGCAGTATTTT.

J is TRBJ2-7 and V is TRBV28, with unresolved D. Looked up from germline, CDR1 is MDHEN and CDR2 is SYDVKM. The germline V and J ends were trimmed by 6 bases and 0 bases, with 15 bases remaining between them. The CDR3 runs 15 residues. For the CDR3, the DNA is TGTGCCAGCAGGGCTTATCTCTCCCCCTCCTACGAGCAGTACTTC. This sequence encodes CASRAYLSPSYEQYF.

This clone appeared a few times. The CDR3 DNA is TGTGCCAGCAGCACCCGACCGGGACTGCTCTACGAGCAGTACTTC. Its protein product is CASSTRPGLLYEQYF. The V and J genes are TRBV7-8 and TRBJ2-7; a weak D match, TRBD2 (6 bases). Germline lookup yields CDR1 SGHVS and CDR2 FQNEAQ. V lost 5 bases, J lost 3 bases, and 17 bases lay in between. The CDR3 extends over 15 amino acids.

The rearrangement uses TRBV5-1 and TRBJ1-2, with TRBD1 matching over 8 bases. Germline V lookup: CDR1 SGHRS, CDR2 YFSETQ. The CDR3 consists of 15 residues. The V gene end was trimmed by 2 bases and the J gene end by 4 bases; junction bases not matched to a gene: 7. The CDR3 loop is CASSLRTGQGYGYTF. In nucleotides, the CDR3 is TGCGCCAGCAGCTTACGGACAGGGCAGGGCTATGGCTACACCTTC.

This rearrangement joins TRBV5-1 to TRBJ2-5, with 12 bases identical to TRBD1. The CDR3 length is 18 residues. The ends lost 1 base at V and 5 bases at J; junction bases unmatched: 12. Germline V CDR1 and CDR2: SGHRS, YFSETQ. This chain's CDR3 is CASSLHLSGTGGDETQYF. The CDR3 DNA follows: TGCGCCAGCAGCTTGCATTTGTCCGGGACAGGGGGCGACGAGACCCAGTACTTC.

This clone showed up just once. The V call is TRBV7-3, the J call TRBJ2-7; D is unclear. V lost 1 base to trimming and J lost 7 bases, with 14 bases between them. There are 14 residues in the CDR3. CDR1 and CDR2 from the germline V gene are SGHTA and FQGTGA. The CDR3 here is CASSLSQISGEQYF. In DNA form, the CDR3 reads TGTGCCAGCAGCTTAAGCCAGATATCTGGGGAGCAGTACTTC.